What follows are 22 T cell receptor beta chains derived from one specimen sequenced in a study of blood T cell repertoires in COVID-19. The protocol was immunoSEQ multiplex PCR, while the TCRdb copy is restricted to in-frame clones and leaves out a portion. Here the sample spans 200,000 or so clones, around four fifths being singletons. Sequencing was carried out using peripheral blood. These receptor sequences come from a human donor in a cohort sampled during active COVID-19.

This clone has a single count. The V gene is TRBV5-1, the J gene TRBJ2-5; D gene unclear. Germline V gene lookup returns CDR1 SGHRS and CDR2 YFSETQ. V lost 3 bases and J lost 5, with 17 bases in between. This CDR3 region has 15 residues. The CDR3 DNA reads as TGCGCCAGCAGCTCCCAACAGACCCCGTCGGAGACCCAGTACTTC. Residues: CASSSQQTPSETQYF.

The V call is TRBV6-2 or TRBV6-3, the J call TRBJ1-5, with 7 bases lining up with TRBD1. The germline CDR1 and CDR2 sequences are MNHEY and SVGEGT. The CDR3 runs to 15 residues. V was clipped by 5 bases and J by 6 bases; unmatched bases: 10. In DNA form, the CDR3 reads TGTGCCAGCAGTGACCCGACAGGGACCGGTCAGCCCCAGCATTTT. Its protein is CASSDPTGTGQPQHF.

The count of this clone is one. CDR3 region: CASSLGENRAGELFF. In DNA, the CDR3 is TGTGCCAGCAGCTTAGGGGAAAACAGGGCCGGGGAGCTGTTTTTT. The chain has TRBV7-9 and TRBJ2-2, with D possibly matching TRBD1 (6 bases). V was cut by 1 base and J by 6 bases, with 12 bases left in between. The CDR3 totals 15 residues. Germline V gene data show CDR1 as SEHNR and CDR2 as FQNEAQ (reference sequence). The full variable domain, its missing parts supplied by reference TRBV7-9 and TRBJ2-2, is DTGVSQNPRHKITKRGQNVTFRCDPISEHNRLYWYRQTLGQGPEFLTYFQNEAQLEKSRLLSDRFSAERPKGSFSTLEIQRTEQGDSAMYLCASSLGENRAGELFFGEGSRLTVL.

This clone has a handful of counts. The junction shows a germline mismatch at one end, possibly a read error. This sequence joins TRBV7-7 and TRBJ2-5; 8 positions match TRBD2. Germline V CDR1 and CDR2: SSHAT, FNYEAQ (reference sequence). The CDR3 runs 18 residues. CDR3 amino acids: CASSLRSLSAGGRETQYF. The CDR3 DNA follows: TGTGCTAGCAGCTTAAGGTCCCTCAGTGCGGGGGGTAGGGAGACCCAGTACTTC.

The rearrangement links TRBV7-9 to TRBJ2-6, with D maybe TRBD1 (6 bases). Germline assignment: CDR1 SEHNR and CDR2 FQNEAQ (reference sequence). Trimming stripped 1 base from V and 0 bases from J, with 13 bases between. The CDR3 length is 18 residues. The CDR3 coding sequence is TGTGCCAGCAGCTTAGTTTGGGACACCATCTCTGGGGCCAACGTCCTGACTTTC. This encodes CASSLVWDTISGANVLTF.

The chain has TRBV14 and TRBJ1-3; D is possibly TRBD1 (5 bases). Per germline, CDR1 SGHDN and CDR2 FVKESK. V was pared by 0 bases and J by 0 bases, with 12 bases between. This CDR3 region has 17 residues. The CDR3 region is CASSQDLLGGSGNTIYF. CDR3 bases: TGTGCCAGCAGCCAAGATTTGCTGGGGGGCTCTGGAAACACCATATATTTT.

This clone was recorded a few times. The chain uses TRBV5-4 and TRBJ2-3, with TRBD2 matching over 13 bases. The V and J ends lost 0 bases and 10 bases, in that order; junction bases with no gene match: 8. Per germline, CDR1 SGHNT and CDR2 YYREEE (reference sequence). CDR3 length equals 16 residues. DNA of the CDR3: TGTGCCAGCAGCTTGGCCGGGACTAGCGGGAAGAAAGCGCAGTATTTT. This translates into CASSLAGTSGKKAQYF.

The V gene is TRBV2, the J gene TRBJ1-1; D gene uncertain. Looked up from germline, CDR1 is SNHLY and CDR2 is FYNNEI. V lost 7 bases, J lost 0 bases, and 6 bases lay in between. The CDR3 spans 12 residues. This CDR3 is CASILMNTEAFF. For the CDR3, the DNA is TGTGCCAGCATTTTAATGAACACTGAAGCTTTCTTT.

The genes are TRBV9 and TRBJ2-2, with D possibly TRBD2 on 5 matching bases. The CDR3 runs 13 residues. Germline V gives CDR1 SGDLS, CDR2 YYNGEE. V lost 4 bases, J lost 6 bases, and 10 bases lay in between. CDR3 DNA: TGTGCCAGCAGCCCCGAGGGCTCCGGGGAGCTGTTTTTT. As protein: CASSPEGSGELFF.

The V gene is TRBV2, the J gene TRBJ1-4; 7 nucleotides match TRBD1. The trim removed 7 bases at V and 7 bases at J, leaving 9 bases unmatched. Germline loops: CDR1 SNHLY, CDR2 FYNNEI. The CDR3 is 14 residues long. The CDR3 DNA is TGTGCCAGCATTCCCTCCAGGGGGTTTGAAAAACTGTTTTTT. As protein: CASIPSRGFEKLFF.

V and J are TRBV11-1 and TRBJ2-1, with 9 bases lining up with TRBD1. The CDR3 extends over 16 amino acids. The germline gives CDR1 SGHAT, CDR2 FQDESV (reference sequence). The ends lost 1 base at V and 8 bases at J; junction bases unmatched: 9. CDR3 bases: TGTGCCAGCAGCTTAGAATGGCGGACAGGGGCGGATGAGCAGTTCTTC. As protein: CASSLEWRTGADEQFF. The full variable domain, rest sourced from reference TRBV11-1 and TRBJ2-1, is EAEVAQSPRYKITEKSQAVAFWCDPISGHATLYWYRQILGQGPELLVQFQDESVVDDSQLPKDRFSAERLKGVDSTLKIQPAELGDSAMYLCASSLEWRTGADEQFFGPGTRLTVL.

The chain carries TRBV4-1 and TRBJ1-1, with D tentatively TRBD1 (5 bases). Trimming removed 4 bases from V and 10 bases from J, with 10 bases in between. CDR3 length: 11 amino acids. Germline V gene sequence: CDR1 MGHRA, CDR2 YSYEKL. CDR3 protein: CASSRGLGAFF. The CDR3 DNA follows: TGCGCCAGCAGCCGGGGCCTGGGAGCTTTCTTT.

This clone was observed a single time. The rearrangement links TRBV7-8 to TRBJ2-7; 13 nucleotides line up with TRBD2. The V gene end was trimmed by 6 bases and the J gene end by 3 bases; junction bases not matched to a gene: 2. There are 14 residues in the CDR3. In germline, CDR1 is SGHVS, CDR2 FQNEAQ. CDR3 residues: CASSRTSGGYEQYV. CDR3 nucleotide sequence: TGTGCCAGCAGTCGGACTAGCGGGGGCTACGAGCAGTACGTC.

This chain uses TRBV12-5 with TRBJ1-2, with 7 bases lining up with TRBD1. The CDR3 runs to 11 residues. V lost 6 bases to trimming and J lost 7 bases; unmatched junction nucleotides: 2. Per the germline V gene, CDR1 is LGHNT and CDR2 is FRNRAP. The CDR3 region is CASGQGVGYTF. The CDR3, as DNA: TGTGCTAGTGGGCAGGGGGTTGGCTACACCTTC.

The chain recombines TRBV7-9 with TRBJ2-7; D unresolved. The CDR3 is 14 amino acids. Germline V gene sequence: CDR1 SEHNR, CDR2 FQNEAQ (reference sequence). The V end was cut by 4 bases, the J end by 1 base, with 11 bases between. CDR3 loop: CASSSLGVSYEQYF. The CDR3, as DNA: TGTGCCAGCAGCTCGCTAGGAGTATCCTACGAGCAGTACTTC. The full variable domain, its missing parts supplied by reference TRBV7-9 and TRBJ2-7, is DTGVSQNPRHKITKRGQNVTFRCDPISEHNRLYWYRQTLGQGPEFLTYFQNEAQLEKSRLLSDRFSAERPKGSFSTLEIQRTEQGDSAMYLCASSSLGVSYEQYFGPGTRLTVT.

The chain has TRBV5-1 and TRBJ1-6, with a weak D call TRBD1 (5 bases). This CDR3 is 16 amino acids long. CDR1 SGHRS and CDR2 YFSETQ come from the germline V gene. Trimming removed 4 bases at V and 8 bases at J, with 19 bases between. This CDR3 is CASSLYSRRGDSPLHF. Here the CDR3 DNA reads TGCGCCAGCAGCCTTTACAGCCGCCGGGGGGATTCACCCCTCCACTTT.

The chain is built from TRBV27 and TRBJ2-5; the match to TRBD2 covers 7 bases. The V gene end was trimmed by 5 bases and the J gene end by 2 bases; junction bases not matched to a gene: 8. Germline assignment: CDR1 MNHEY and CDR2 SMNVEV (reference sequence). CDR3 length: 15 amino acids. The CDR3 loop reads CASSRLRGGQETQYF. For the CDR3, the DNA is TGTGCCAGCAGTCGGCTAAGGGGAGGGCAAGAGACCCAGTACTTC.

This clone appeared a few times. The V call is TRBV19, the J call TRBJ2-3, with D unresolved. CDR1 and CDR2 from the germline V gene are LNHDA and SQIVND (reference sequence). Trimming stripped 3 bases from V and 4 bases from J, with 11 bases between. This CDR3 comprises 14 residues. The DNA for the CDR3 is TGTGCCAGTAGTATGGCACAAGTCGCAGATACGCAGTATTTT. It is translated as CASSMAQVADTQYF.

This chain connects TRBV5-5 to TRBJ2-1; maybe TRBD1 (6 bases). CDR1 and CDR2 (germline): SGHKS, YYEKEE (reference sequence). Trimming pared 3 bases from V and 10 bases from J, leaving 14 bases between. The CDR3 covers 13 residues. CDR3 DNA sequence: TGTGCCAGCAGCTCCGGGACACGTCAAGAGCAGTTCTTC. The encoded protein is CASSSGTRQEQFF.

The chain's CDR3 is CASSLGGFLGQPQHF. The CDR3 coding sequence is TGTGCCAGCAGCTTGGGAGGGTTCTTAGGACAGCCCCAGCATTTT. The rearrangement uses TRBV5-6 and TRBJ1-5; D is uncertain. Between the trimmed V and J ends, which lost 0 bases and 7 bases, there was a span of 14 bases. This CDR3 is built from 15 residues. Germline V lookup: CDR1 SGHDT, CDR2 YYEEEE.

This sequence joins TRBV5-1 and TRBJ2-2, with 8 bases matching TRBD2. J gave up 4 bases and V 0 bases, and 2 bases lay outside the gene matches. Germline V gene data show CDR1 as SGHRS and CDR2 as YFSETQ. The length of the CDR3 is 15 residues. CDR3 in amino acids: CASSLDGRATGELFF. In DNA form, the CDR3 reads TGCGCCAGCAGCTTGGACGGGAGGGCCACCGGGGAGCTGTTTTTT.

This rearrangement joins TRBV3-1 (or the pseudogene TRBV3-2) to TRBJ2-2; D is perhaps TRBD2 (6 bases). This CDR3 is 17 amino acids long. Trimming removed 5 bases at V and 4 bases at J, with 20 bases between. CDR1 is LGHDT and CDR2 is YNNKEL in the germline V gene (reference sequence). CDR3 sequence: CASSSRGRGVATGELFF. In nucleotides, the CDR3 is TGTGCCAGCAGCAGCCGGGGACGCGGGGTGGCCACCGGGGAGCTGTTTTTT.